Detailed here is one T cell receptor (beta chain). This sample is drawn from a study of blood T cell repertoires in COVID-19. On the study more broadly: Nucleic acid was either cDNA or gDNA, and it came from T cells, B-cell-depleted T cells, or PBMCs.

As processed by the authors: How many nucleated cells were present was estimated from reference gene primer amplification. Method: immunoSEQ multiplex PCR; TCRdb's copy keeps in-frame clones and lacks some. That table gives V, J and clone size, and the DNA gave D and trimming. The sample records roughly 280,000 clones, around 86% being singletons. Seattle researchers signed up patients amid active infection and tracked them longitudinally. The sample consisted of peripheral blood. The sequence was obtained from an older woman with COVID-19, enrolled during active disease.

The chain's CDR3 is CASRQGLSEKLFF. CDR3 DNA sequence: TGTGCCAGCCGACAGGGCCTATCCGAAAAACTGTTTTTT. The chain combines TRBV27 with TRBJ1-4; 7 nucleotides agree with TRBD1. The CDR3 extends over 13 amino acids. Germline CDR1 and CDR2: MNHEY and SMNVEV (reference sequence). After removal of 8 bases from V and 8 bases from J, the junction contained 8 bases not matched to a gene.